This note documents a single T cell receptor beta chain sequence. Original methodology: Amplified reference gene primers provided the basis for estimating nucleated cell counts. The method was immunoSEQ multiplex PCR; TCRdb's version includes in-frame clones alone and lacks a portion of them. V and J calls and clone size follow that table, whereas D and trimming were derived from the DNA. Found here are some 400,000 clones, about 89% of them singletons; the top ten hold 10%. The data derive from a study of blood T cell repertoires in COVID-19. At the level of the study: Specimens from acute and convalescent COVID-19 originated in the United States, Italy and Spain. PBMCs, B-cell-depleted T cells, or T cells were the source of the cDNA or gDNA that made up the material.

Germline V gives CDR1 LNHDA, CDR2 SQIVND (reference sequence). This CDR3 comprises 13 residues. Patients of the Seattle cohort, enrolled during active infection, were followed longitudinally. This chain uses TRBV19 with TRBJ2-1; TRBD2 aligns across 8 bases. The receptor was isolated from a young woman with COVID-19, enrolled during active disease. The sample consisted of peripheral blood. DNA for the CDR3: TGTGGTACTAGCGGCAACTCCTACAATGAGCAGTTCTTC. Protein product: CGTSGNSYNEQFF.